This TCR beta chain originates from a study of T cell responses to AZD1222 COVID-19 vaccine. Study findings and constraints: Clonal diversity may have been underestimated, and the donors were mostly white British, with more females than males. Researchers report vaccine-associated CD4 TCRs spanning spike, with dominance at 160-218 and 743-854. Baseline serology detected seropositivity in only six AZD1222 recipients.

Second-dose intervals of approximately 4 or approximately 12 weeks were pooled. To note about this clone: Its antigen is as yet unknown.

Sequencing used immunoSEQ multiplex PCR; TCRdb keeps in-frame clones, though not all of them. Among about 120,000 clones listed, about 90% were seen once. Germline trimming cut 10 bases from V and 2 bases from J; bases unmatched to any gene: 11. This CDR3 is 17 amino acids long. Germline CDR1 LNHDA, CDR2 SQIVND (reference sequence). Source: peripheral blood, taken 28 days after the second AZD1222 dose. This chain uses TRBV19 with TRBJ1-4; 12 nucleotides align to TRBD1. The sequence was obtained from an adult who received the AZD1222 COVID-19 vaccine. Here the CDR3 reads CATQGQGAERTNEKLFF. The CDR3, as DNA: TGTGCCACTCAGGGACAGGGGGCAGAGCGGACTAATGAAAAACTGTTTTTT.